These T cell receptor beta chains were read from a single sample in a study of technical replicates of blood from a few donors. Profiling relied on immunoSEQ multiplex PCR, and the TCRdb table lists in-frame clones only, not all of them. The sample records approximately 73,000 clones, 96% being singletons. The sequencing input was T cells isolated from PBMCs. The receptors originated from a human donor in good health. Each CDR3 is given without its conserved first and last residue. A D gene is named only where the DNA matches it firmly.

j_call d_call v_call cdr3_aa
TRBJ2-1 . TRBV4-1 ASSHLSGSDEQF
TRBJ2-7 . TRBV7-9 AILGKEAYEQY
TRBJ2-7 TRBD1 TRBV6-1 ASRGQGHSYEQY
TRBJ1-1 TRBD1 TRBV30 AWSDWDRNTEAF
TRBJ1-3 . TRBV2 ASEEGNTIY
TRBJ2-3 . TRBV6-5 ASSMGGKSTDTQY
TRBJ2-7 TRBD2 TRBV11-2 ASSLAGLAGTYEQY
TRBJ1-1 . TRBV10-3 AISELTGAGEAF
TRBJ2-3 . TRBV9 ASSPGGAAPSLDTQY
TRBJ1-4 TRBD1 TRBV5-6 ASSDRGVNEKLF
TRBJ2-7 . TRBV11-2 ASSSRTLTYEQY
TRBJ2-7 TRBD1 TRBV7-9 ASSFRQGSPTSEQY
TRBJ2-1 TRBD2 TRBV5-1 ASSSSGNEQF
TRBJ1-2 . TRBV11-3 ASSFQGSGYT
TRBJ1-1 TRBD1 TRBV19 ASSIAQGELDTEAF
TRBJ2-7 . TRBV6-5 ASSYSALSYEQY
TRBJ2-7 . TRBV6-5 ASSSGGYEQY
TRBJ2-7 TRBD2 TRBV6-5 AASSGSHEQY
TRBJ2-1 . TRBV6-5 ASSYSAGFNNEQF
TRBJ2-1 . TRBV6-5 ASSYSSYNEQF
TRBJ2-5 . TRBV7-3 ASSLSGRGGETQY
TRBJ2-3 . TRBV5-1 ASSLSVVSRADTQY
TRBJ2-7 . TRBV7-9 ASSLAVSYEQY
TRBJ1-1 TRBD1 TRBV28 ASSATGGLEAF
TRBJ1-3 . TRBV6-5 ASSYLSSGNTIY
TRBJ1-1 . TRBV6-4 ASSDSIGGPKAF
TRBJ2-1 TRBD2 TRBV6-1 ASSELAGGTYNEQF
TRBJ1-3 . TRBV5-1 ASSLDRTGSGNTIY
TRBJ2-2 TRBD2 TRBV27 ATTRGLAGVGTGELF
TRBJ2-7 TRBD2 TRBV19 ASGTSSYEQY
TRBJ1-1 . TRBV30 AWSVWPGNTEAF
TRBJ1-1 . TRBV9 ASSPRSQGNTEAF
TRBJ1-1 . TRBV5-1 ASSLEWVGGEGTEAF
TRBJ2-7 TRBD2 TRBV5-1 ASSLPTSGKTYEQY
TRBJ1-1 . TRBV6-1 ASSDWVGERAF
TRBJ2-5 . TRBV6-1 ASSGEAATTQY
TRBJ1-2 . TRBV6-1 ASSEMAAGFDGYT
TRBJ2-7 . TRBV12-5 ASGLVSGSYEQY
TRBJ2-1 TRBD2 TRBV19 ARWGTSGRTVKF
TRBJ1-5 TRBD1 TRBV4-1 ASSQGQGGNQPQH